The source of this TCR beta chain is a study of cytomegalovirus exposure and HLA in healthy donors. Looking at the study overall: Approximately 190 million T cells yielded under 130 million unique TCR beta sequences in earlier analysis. Study conclusions and caveats: Later on, an analysis showed TCR association rates differing by HLA locus, with DRB1 the most and HLA-C the fewest. In a later analysis, TCR beta V- and J-gene trimming showed a link to a missense DCLRE1C variant. In vitro experiments confirmed that a few CMV-associated chains were specific for CMV antigens.

As to this clone: Its specificity is not known.

V gave up 2 bases and J gave up 6 bases; unmatched junction bases: 3. The CDR3 covers 14 residues. CDR1 and CDR2 (germline): SGHTA, FQGNSA. The study ran its PCR with 60 Vbeta and 13 Jbeta primers. Method: immunoSEQ multiplex PCR; TCRdb's copy keeps in-frame clones and lacks some. The sample holds 150,000 to 200,000 clones, under 75% seen once. The source material was PBMCs. The clonotype comes from a man aged 40-55 years in good health and CMV-seropositive. This rearrangement joins TRBV7-2 to TRBJ2-2; 7 nucleotides agree with TRBD2. CDR3 nucleotides: TGTGCCAGCAGCTTAAAGGGAGGGGCCGGGGAGCTGTTTTTT. Protein product: CASSLKGGAGELFF.